This is a list of T cell receptor beta chains from one sample in a study of CD8 T cells in ankylosing spondylitis. MiXCR was run by TCRdb on the 5' RACE reads, yielding one entry per CDR3 protein. Among hundreds of thousands of distinct CDR3 sequences listed, approximately 16% were seen once. The sample comprised blood, either unsorted or a sorted T cell fraction (not recorded which). These receptors all come from a male donor with ankylosing spondylitis. The CDR3 runs from the conserved cysteine through the conserved F or W. Each record gives: clone size, D gene, J gene, V gene, CDR3 protein, CDR3 DNA. The D gene is left open where the match is weak. Part of the rows lack a size; the others show once, few, many or a class for expanded clones.

clone_size: few
d_call: -
j_call: TRBJ2-7
v_call: TRBV10-3
cdr3_aa: CAISEYPSSYEQYF
cdr3_nt: TGTGCCATCAGTGAGTACCCTTCTAGTTACGAGCAGTACTTC

clone_size: -
d_call: -
j_call: TRBJ1-1
v_call: TRBV4-1
cdr3_aa: CASSQDPQGRVSTEAFF
cdr3_nt: TGCGCCAGCAGCCAAGATCCCCAGGGCAGGGTATCCACTGAAGCTTTCTTT

clone_size: few
d_call: -
j_call: TRBJ2-7
v_call: TRBV14
cdr3_aa: CASSPASFYEQYF
cdr3_nt: TGTGCCAGCAGCCCGGCCAGCTTCTACGAGCAGTACTTC

clone_size: -
d_call: -
j_call: TRBJ1-1
v_call: TRBV15
cdr3_aa: CATTTVWGTEAFF
cdr3_nt: TGTGCCACGACGACAGTATGGGGCACTGAAGCTTTCTTT

clone_size: many
d_call: TRBD1
j_call: TRBJ2-3
v_call: TRBV12-3/TRBV12-4
cdr3_aa: CASIHRGFADTQYF
cdr3_nt: TGTGCCAGCATTCACAGGGGGTTCGCAGATACGCAGTATTTT

clone_size: once
d_call: TRBD1
j_call: TRBJ2-1
v_call: TRBV4-2
cdr3_aa: CASARGSYNEQFF
cdr3_nt: TGTGCCAGCGCCAGGGGGAGCTACAATGAGCAGTTCTTC

clone_size: -
d_call: -
j_call: TRBJ2-7
v_call: TRBV5-6
cdr3_aa: CASSPWALPHEQYF
cdr3_nt: TGTGCCAGCAGCCCGTGGGCACTCCCCCACGAGCAGTACTTC

clone_size: -
d_call: -
j_call: TRBJ2-1
v_call: TRBV4-3
cdr3_aa: CASSQDFRNPNEQFF
cdr3_nt: TGCGCCAGCAGCCAAGATTTCCGAAACCCCAATGAGCAGTTCTTC

clone_size: -
d_call: -
j_call: TRBJ2-1
v_call: TRBV27
cdr3_aa: CASSLPRGEQFF
cdr3_nt: TGTGCCAGCAGTCTCCCCCGGGGTGAGCAGTTCTTC

clone_size: few
d_call: -
j_call: TRBJ1-2
v_call: TRBV27
cdr3_aa: CASSLLTEFGYGYTF
cdr3_nt: TGTGCCAGCAGTTTATTGACCGAATTCGGTTATGGCTACACCTTC

clone_size: -
d_call: TRBD2
j_call: TRBJ2-1
v_call: TRBV11-2
cdr3_aa: CASSLEGSASGGIYNEQFF
cdr3_nt: TGTGCCAGCAGCTTAGAGGGGTCGGCTAGCGGGGGGATCTACAATGAGCAGTTCTTC

clone_size: few
d_call: -
j_call: TRBJ1-4
v_call: TRBV2
cdr3_aa: CASSETAATNEKLFF
cdr3_nt: TGTGCCAGCAGTGAAACAGCTGCAACTAATGAAAAACTGTTTTTT

clone_size: many
d_call: -
j_call: TRBJ2-5
v_call: TRBV11-2
cdr3_aa: CASSLVQETQYF
cdr3_nt: TGTGCCAGCAGCTTGGTCCAGGAGACCCAGTACTTC

clone_size: -
d_call: TRBD1
j_call: TRBJ2-7
v_call: TRBV5-6
cdr3_aa: CASSQGQHHEQYF
cdr3_nt: TGTGCCAGCAGCCAGGGACAGCACCACGAGCAGTACTTC

clone_size: -
d_call: -
j_call: TRBJ2-7
v_call: TRBV5-5
cdr3_aa: CASSLGHEGSYEQYF
cdr3_nt: TGTGCCAGCAGCTTGGGACACGAGGGCTCCTACGAGCAGTACTTC

clone_size: -
d_call: -
j_call: TRBJ2-3
v_call: TRBV15
cdr3_aa: CATSSGADKTDTQYF
cdr3_nt: TGTGCCACCAGCAGTGGGGCAGATAAAACAGATACGCAGTATTTT

clone_size: many
d_call: -
j_call: TRBJ1-5
v_call: TRBV12-3/TRBV12-4
cdr3_aa: CASSLAQDPNQPQHF
cdr3_nt: TGTGCCAGCAGTTTAGCTCAGGATCCCAATCAGCCCCAGCATTTT

clone_size: few
d_call: TRBD2
j_call: TRBJ2-2
v_call: TRBV12-3/TRBV12-4
cdr3_aa: CASSLYLGRAGELFF
cdr3_nt: TGTGCCAGCAGTTTATATCTGGGGAGGGCCGGGGAGCTGTTTTTT

clone_size: many
d_call: -
j_call: TRBJ1-2
v_call: TRBV18
cdr3_aa: CASSPRGRGTLNYGYTF
cdr3_nt: TGTGCCAGCTCACCAAGGGGCAGGGGCACACTTAACTATGGCTACACCTTC

clone_size: few
d_call: TRBD2
j_call: TRBJ2-5
v_call: TRBV4-1
cdr3_aa: CASSLKDLTSGRAVDQETQYF
cdr3_nt: TGCGCCAGCAGCCTAAAAGACCTAACTAGCGGGAGGGCCGTCGATCAAGAGACCCAGTACTTC

clone_size: few
d_call: -
j_call: TRBJ2-1
v_call: TRBV27
cdr3_aa: CASTPTPAGIWDNEQFF
cdr3_nt: TGTGCCAGCACCCCGACGCCCGCCGGGATTTGGGACAATGAGCAGTTCTTC

clone_size: -
d_call: -
j_call: TRBJ2-7
v_call: TRBV7-9
cdr3_aa: CASSLLHGYEQYF
cdr3_nt: TGTGCCAGCAGCTTACTTCACGGATACGAGCAGTACTTC

clone_size: -
d_call: -
j_call: TRBJ2-3
v_call: TRBV6-5
cdr3_aa: CASSWDGYTDTQYF
cdr3_nt: TGTGCCAGCAGTTGGGACGGGTACACAGATACGCAGTATTTT

clone_size: -
d_call: TRBD1
j_call: TRBJ2-6
v_call: TRBV11-1
cdr3_aa: CASGNAGTGGSGANVLTF
cdr3_nt: TGTGCCAGCGGTAACGCCGGGACAGGGGGCTCTGGGGCCAACGTCCTGACTTTC

clone_size: -
d_call: TRBD2
j_call: TRBJ2-3
v_call: TRBV4-2
cdr3_aa: CASSQEFLAGSTDTQYF
cdr3_nt: TGTGCCAGCAGCCAAGAATTCCTAGCGGGGAGCACAGATACGCAGTATTTT

clone_size: few
d_call: TRBD2
j_call: TRBJ2-7
v_call: TRBV2
cdr3_aa: CASSEGLAGGDEQYF
cdr3_nt: TGTGCCAGCAGTGAAGGGCTAGCGGGAGGCGACGAGCAGTACTTC

clone_size: -
d_call: -
j_call: TRBJ2-5
v_call: TRBV11-1
cdr3_aa: CASSLGWAVTSPQETQYF
cdr3_nt: TGTGCCAGCAGCTTAGGTTGGGCGGTTACTAGCCCCCAAGAGACCCAGTACTTC

clone_size: few
d_call: TRBD2
j_call: TRBJ2-7
v_call: TRBV7-2
cdr3_aa: CASSGPGLVYEQYF
cdr3_nt: TGTGCCAGCAGCGGACCGGGACTAGTATACGAGCAGTACTTC

clone_size: few
d_call: -
j_call: TRBJ1-1
v_call: TRBV20-1
cdr3_aa: CSARDIGSNTEAFF
cdr3_nt: TGCAGTGCTAGGGACATAGGGTCGAACACTGAAGCTTTCTTT

clone_size: few
d_call: -
j_call: TRBJ2-1
v_call: TRBV7-2
cdr3_aa: CASSDYSGAKQFF
cdr3_nt: TGTGCCAGCAGCGACTACTCGGGGGCGAAGCAGTTCTTC

clone_size: -
d_call: TRBD2
j_call: TRBJ2-3
v_call: TRBV4-2
cdr3_aa: CASRGAGAGAPDTQYF
cdr3_nt: TGTGCCAGCAGGGGCGCTGGAGCGGGGGCCCCAGATACGCAGTATTTT

clone_size: few
d_call: -
j_call: TRBJ1-1
v_call: TRBV20-1
cdr3_aa: CSARGDSLGMNTEAFF
cdr3_nt: TGCAGTGCTAGAGGGGACTCCCTGGGGATGAACACTGAAGCTTTCTTT

clone_size: -
d_call: TRBD2
j_call: TRBJ2-1
v_call: TRBV28
cdr3_aa: CASSSGLAGGVDEQFF
cdr3_nt: TGTGCCAGCAGTTCGGGACTAGCGGGAGGTGTGGATGAGCAGTTCTTC

clone_size: -
d_call: -
j_call: TRBJ2-1
v_call: TRBV16
cdr3_aa: CASSPQGGNEQFF
cdr3_nt: TGTGCCAGCAGCCCCCAGGGAGGCAATGAGCAGTTCTTC

clone_size: few
d_call: -
j_call: TRBJ2-7
v_call: TRBV7-9
cdr3_aa: CASSLTDAYEQYF
cdr3_nt: TGTGCCAGCAGCTTAACGGACGCGTACGAGCAGTACTTC

clone_size: -
d_call: -
j_call: TRBJ2-2
v_call: TRBV9
cdr3_aa: CASSAGTENTGELFF
cdr3_nt: TGTGCCAGCAGCGCAGGGACGGAGAACACCGGGGAGCTGTTTTTT

clone_size: few
d_call: TRBD1
j_call: TRBJ1-1
v_call: TRBV20-1
cdr3_aa: CSAIDRDTEAFF
cdr3_nt: TGCAGTGCCATTGACAGGGACACTGAAGCTTTCTTT

clone_size: few
d_call: -
j_call: TRBJ2-1
v_call: TRBV27
cdr3_aa: CASSLFPIAGAAYNEQFF
cdr3_nt: TGTGCCAGCAGTTTATTCCCTATCGCGGGGGCCGCCTACAATGAGCAGTTCTTC

clone_size: -
d_call: TRBD2
j_call: TRBJ2-5
v_call: TRBV20-1
cdr3_aa: CSASVPSGRSVVETQYF
cdr3_nt: TGCAGTGCTAGCGTTCCTAGCGGGAGGTCGGTGGTAGAGACCCAGTACTTC

clone_size: -
d_call: TRBD2
j_call: TRBJ2-1
v_call: TRBV4-2
cdr3_aa: CASSQEEAGGLRNEQFF
cdr3_nt: TGTGCCAGCAGCCAAGAGGAAGCGGGAGGGCTACGCAATGAGCAGTTCTTC

clone_size: -
d_call: -
j_call: TRBJ2-5
v_call: TRBV12-3/TRBV12-4
cdr3_aa: CASSLGPSQETQYF
cdr3_nt: TGTGCCAGCAGTTTAGGACCGAGCCAAGAGACCCAGTACTTC

clone_size: -
d_call: -
j_call: TRBJ1-1
v_call: TRBV4-3
cdr3_aa: CASSQDKWFTEAFF
cdr3_nt: TGCGCCAGCAGCCAAGATAAATGGTTCACTGAAGCTTTCTTT

clone_size: few
d_call: -
j_call: TRBJ1-1
v_call: TRBV30
cdr3_aa: CAWSVGMNTEAFF
cdr3_nt: TGTGCCTGGAGTGTCGGCATGAACACTGAAGCTTTCTTT

clone_size: few
d_call: -
j_call: TRBJ1-1
v_call: TRBV4-1
cdr3_aa: CASSQSTNTEAFF
cdr3_nt: TGCGCCAGCAGCCAGTCCACGAACACTGAAGCTTTCTTT